This T cell receptor (beta chain) was identified during a study of T-cell reconstitution after alpha-beta-depleted transplantation in children. TCRbeta library preparation incorporated unique molecular identifiers. TCRdb fed the PCR reads into MiXCR, producing one record per CDR3 protein. The sample gives around 200,000 distinct CDR3 sequences, 7% to 9% of which show up once; 35% to 45% is in the top ten. In its sample, this clonotype was seen many times. Per germline, CDR1 ENHRY and CDR2 SYGVKD. The CDR3 contains 12 residues. The V gene lost 5 bases and the J gene lost 5 bases, with 9 bases spanning the gap.

The sequenced sample was PBMCs, mostly from graft donor cells, obtained 360 days after TCRalphabeta/CD19-depleted stem cell transplant. The clonotype comes from a male patient under 10 years old who had a stem cell transplant for acute myeloid leukemia, so the T cells may come from the graft donor. The chain is built from TRBV10-3 and TRBJ2-5; D might be TRBD1 (6 bases). CDR3 amino acids: CAISLDRETQYF. CDR3 bases: TGTGCCATCAGTCTCGACAGGGAGACCCAGTACTTC.